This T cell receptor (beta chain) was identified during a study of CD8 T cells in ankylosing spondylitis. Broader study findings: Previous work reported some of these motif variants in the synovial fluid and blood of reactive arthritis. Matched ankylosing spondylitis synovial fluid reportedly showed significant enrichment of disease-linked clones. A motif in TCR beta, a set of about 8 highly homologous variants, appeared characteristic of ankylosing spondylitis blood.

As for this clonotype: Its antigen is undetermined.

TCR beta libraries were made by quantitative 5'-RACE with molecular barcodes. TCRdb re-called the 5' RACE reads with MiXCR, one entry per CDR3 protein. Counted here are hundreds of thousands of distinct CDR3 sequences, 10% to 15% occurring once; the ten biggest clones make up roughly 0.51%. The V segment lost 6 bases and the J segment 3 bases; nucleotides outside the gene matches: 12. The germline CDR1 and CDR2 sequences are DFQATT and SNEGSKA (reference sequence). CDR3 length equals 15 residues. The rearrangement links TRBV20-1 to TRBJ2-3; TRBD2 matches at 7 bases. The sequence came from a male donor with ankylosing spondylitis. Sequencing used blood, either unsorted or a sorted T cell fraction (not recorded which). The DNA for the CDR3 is TGCAGTGCCGCCAGATTCGGCGGGAGAACAGATACGCAGTATTTT. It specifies CSAARFGGRTDTQYF.